The 12 T cell receptor beta chains below were found in one sample sequenced in a study of cytomegalovirus exposure and HLA in healthy donors. Vbeta (60) and Jbeta (13) primers were used in the PCR. This table comes from immunoSEQ multiplex PCR, and its TCRdb copy is limited to in-frame clones, with some not included. Seen here are some 120,000 clones, under 85% observed once, and the top ten hold around 5.8%. The specimen was PBMCs. These receptors were collected from a man between 18 and 29 years old in good health and CMV-seropositive.

The gene calls are TRBV27 and TRBJ2-7; the D gene is possibly TRBD1 (6 bases). Germline lookup yields CDR1 MNHEY and CDR2 SMNVEV (reference sequence). Trimming pared 2 bases from V and 7 bases from J, leaving 15 bases between. The CDR3 has 14 amino acids. CDR3: CASSLTGSVGEQYF. In DNA, the CDR3 is TGTGCCAGCAGTTTAACAGGGAGTGTAGGAGAGCAGTACTTC.

This chain connects TRBV28 to TRBJ1-2; D is unclear. This CDR3 has 15 amino acids. Germline CDR1 reads MDHEN; CDR2 reads SYDVKM. V was trimmed by 4 bases and J by 0 bases, leaving 12 bases between them. The CDR3 sequence is CASSSPGNSNYGYTF. CDR3 bases: TGTGCCAGCAGTTCCCCAGGAAATTCTAACTATGGCTACACCTTC.

Comments on this clone: The sample carries other DNA sequences with the same CDR3. The V call is TRBV18, the J call TRBJ2-6, with 8 bases matching TRBD1. The length of the CDR3 is 15 residues. V dropped 10 bases and J dropped 0; count of bases not matched to a gene: 5. Germline CDR1 and CDR2: KGHSH and LQKENI. The DNA of the CDR3 is TGTGCCACTGGACAGGGCCTCTCTGGGGCCAACGTCCTGACTTTC. Amino acids: CATGQGLSGANVLTF.

The chain uses TRBV27 and TRBJ1-6; D is unresolved. This CDR3 is 13 amino acids long. The germline gives CDR1 MNHEY, CDR2 SMNVEV (reference sequence). The ends were cut back, 5 bases at V and 7 bases at J, with 9 bases in the middle. The CDR3 sequence is CASSVQWNSPLHF. Here the CDR3 DNA reads TGTGCCAGCAGTGTCCAGTGGAATTCACCCCTCCACTTT.

This clone was recorded a few times. The chain couples TRBV9 to TRBJ1-1; D not resolved. Germline lookup yields CDR1 SGDLS and CDR2 YYNGEE. V lost 0 bases to trimming and J lost 4 bases, with 13 bases between them. This CDR3 spans 15 amino acids. Here the CDR3 reads CASSVGRWEGTEAFF. CDR3 DNA sequence: TGTGCCAGCAGCGTAGGGAGGTGGGAGGGCACTGAAGCTTTCTTT. Filled out from reference TRBV9 and TRBJ1-1, the complete variable domain reads DSGVTQTPKHLITATGQRVTLRCSPRSGDLSVYWYQQSLDQGLQFLIQYYNGEERAKGNILERFSAQQFPDLHSELNLSSLELGDSALYFCASSVGRWEGTEAFFGQGTRLTVV.

The rearrangement uses TRBV5-4 and TRBJ2-7, with a weak D call TRBD2 (7 bases). V lost 3 bases and J 3 bases, leaving 19 bases between the germline ends. The germline CDR1 and CDR2 sequences are SGHNT and YYREEE (reference sequence). This CDR3 region has 16 residues. The CDR3, as DNA: TGTGCCAGCAGCTGGGGGGGCTCCAGCGCCCGCTACGAGCAGTACTTC. It is translated as CASSWGGSSARYEQYF.

The rearrangement uses TRBV7-9 and TRBJ2-2; 10 positions match TRBD1. Germline loops: CDR1 SEHNR, CDR2 FQNEAQ (reference sequence). The CDR3 spans 15 residues. V shed 6 bases, J shed 4 bases, and the junction held 5 bases outside the gene matches. The CDR3 loop reads CASRPTGGRTGELFF. Written as DNA, the CDR3 is TGTGCCAGCAGACCGACAGGGGGCCGCACCGGGGAGCTGTTTTTT.

In its sample, this clone was seen once. The rearrangement links TRBV25-1 to TRBJ2-1; 8 bases line up with TRBD2. Per germline, CDR1 MGHDK and CDR2 SYGVNS. V was clipped by 3 bases and J by 8 bases; unmatched bases: 9. The CDR3 is 15 amino acids. The CDR3 is CASSEVSGGPHEQFF. DNA for the CDR3: TGTGCCAGCAGTGAGGTGTCGGGAGGGCCCCATGAGCAGTTCTTC.

The chain links TRBV5-4 to TRBJ2-7, with TRBD2 identical over 10 bases. Germline CDR1 SGHNT, CDR2 YYREEE (reference sequence). With V trimmed by 0 bases and J by 2 bases, 2 bases remained unmatched. The CDR3 consists of 15 residues. The CDR3 region is CASSLVLAGAYEQYF. For the CDR3, the DNA is TGTGCCAGCAGCTTGGTCCTAGCGGGGGCCTACGAGCAGTACTTC.

This rearrangement joins TRBV19 to TRBJ2-1, with TRBD1 identical over 9 bases. With 9 bases clipped from V and 6 bases from J, the junction kept 6 bases outside the gene matches. CDR1 is LNHDA, CDR2 SQIVND, per germline (reference sequence). The CDR3 covers 13 residues. The CDR3 coding sequence is TGTGCCAGCTGGACAGGGGATACCAATGAGCAGTTCTTC. It translates to CASWTGDTNEQFF.

The J gene is TRBJ2-4, the V gene TRBV27; tentatively, D is TRBD1 (6 bases). Germline CDR1 is MNHEY and CDR2 is SMNVEV (reference sequence). The CDR3 spans 17 residues. Trimming took off 5 bases at V and 5 bases at J, with 22 bases between the two ends. The CDR3 protein is CASSPGRGRGRENIQYF. In DNA form, the CDR3 reads TGTGCCAGCAGTCCAGGCCGGGGCAGGGGAAGGGAAAACATTCAGTACTTC.

V and J are TRBV6-5 and TRBJ1-2, with TRBD1 matching over 9 bases. CDR3 length: 14 amino acids. Trimming cost V 6 bases and J 2 bases; bases outside gene matches: 4. Looked up from germline, CDR1 is MNHEY and CDR2 is SVGAGI. In DNA form, the CDR3 reads TGTGCCAGCAGATCGACAGGGGGGAACTATGGCTACACCTTC. Amino acids: CASRSTGGNYGYTF.